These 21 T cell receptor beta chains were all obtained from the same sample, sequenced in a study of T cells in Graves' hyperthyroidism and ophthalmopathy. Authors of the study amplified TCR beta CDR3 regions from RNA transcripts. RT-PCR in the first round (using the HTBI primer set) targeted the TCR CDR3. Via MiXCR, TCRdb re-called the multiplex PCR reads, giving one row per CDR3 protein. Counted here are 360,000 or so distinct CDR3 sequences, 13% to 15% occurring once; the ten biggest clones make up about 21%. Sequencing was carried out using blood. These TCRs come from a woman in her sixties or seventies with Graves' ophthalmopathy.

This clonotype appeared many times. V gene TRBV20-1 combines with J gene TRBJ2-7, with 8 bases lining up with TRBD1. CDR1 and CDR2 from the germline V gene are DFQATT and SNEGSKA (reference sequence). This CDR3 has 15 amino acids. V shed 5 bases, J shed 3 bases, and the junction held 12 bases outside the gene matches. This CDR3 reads CSAPDLTGEIYEQYF. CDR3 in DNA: TGCAGTGCTCCCGATCTGACAGGGGAGATCTACGAGCAGTACTTC.

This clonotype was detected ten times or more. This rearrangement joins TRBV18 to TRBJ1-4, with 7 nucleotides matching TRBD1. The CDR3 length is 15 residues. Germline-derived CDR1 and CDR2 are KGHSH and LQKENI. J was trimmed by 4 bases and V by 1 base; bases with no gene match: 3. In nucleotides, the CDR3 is TGTGCCAGCTCACCACAGGGGGCGGATAATGAAAAACTGTTTTTT. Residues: CASSPQGADNEKLFF.

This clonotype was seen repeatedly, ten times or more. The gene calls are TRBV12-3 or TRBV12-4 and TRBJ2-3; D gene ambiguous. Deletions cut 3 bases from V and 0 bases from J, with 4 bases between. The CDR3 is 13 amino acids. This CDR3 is CASSLFSTDTQYF. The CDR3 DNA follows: TGTGCCAGCAGTTTGTTCAGCACAGATACGCAGTATTTT.

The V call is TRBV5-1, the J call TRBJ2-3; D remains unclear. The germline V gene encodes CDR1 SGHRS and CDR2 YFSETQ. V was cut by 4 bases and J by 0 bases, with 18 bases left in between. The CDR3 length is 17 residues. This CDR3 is CASSQPGLPISTDTQYF. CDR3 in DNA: TGCGCCAGCAGCCAGCCCGGTCTCCCTATTAGCACAGATACGCAGTATTTT.

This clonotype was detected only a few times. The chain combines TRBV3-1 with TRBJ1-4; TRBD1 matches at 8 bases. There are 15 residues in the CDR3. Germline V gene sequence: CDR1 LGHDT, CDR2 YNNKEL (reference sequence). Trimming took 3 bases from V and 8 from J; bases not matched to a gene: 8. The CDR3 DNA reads TGTGCCAGCAGCCAGACGGACAGGGTTAGGGAAAAACTGTTTTTT. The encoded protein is CASSQTDRVREKLFF.

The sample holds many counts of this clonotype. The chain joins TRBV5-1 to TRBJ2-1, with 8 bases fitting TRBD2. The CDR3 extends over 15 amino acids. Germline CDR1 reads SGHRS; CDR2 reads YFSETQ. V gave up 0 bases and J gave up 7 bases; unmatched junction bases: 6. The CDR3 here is CASSLALGLVNEQFF. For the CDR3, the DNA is TGCGCCAGCAGCTTGGCCCTGGGACTAGTGAATGAGCAGTTCTTC. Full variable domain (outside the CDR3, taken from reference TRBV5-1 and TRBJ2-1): KAGVTQTPRYLIKTRGQQVTLSCSPISGHRSVSWYQQTPGQGLQFLFEYFSETQRNKGNFPGRFSGRQFSNSRSEMNVSTLELGDSALYLCASSLALGLVNEQFFGPGTRLTVL.

Here the CDR3 reads CASSPMGRPSSGNTIYF. CDR3 sequence (DNA): TGTGCCAGCTCACCAATGGGCAGGCCTAGCTCTGGAAACACCATATATTTT. V gene TRBV18 combines with J gene TRBJ1-3; D is undetermined. This CDR3 contains 17 residues. CDR1 and CDR2 (germline): KGHSH, LQKENI. Deletions cut 2 bases from V and 0 bases from J, with 14 bases between.

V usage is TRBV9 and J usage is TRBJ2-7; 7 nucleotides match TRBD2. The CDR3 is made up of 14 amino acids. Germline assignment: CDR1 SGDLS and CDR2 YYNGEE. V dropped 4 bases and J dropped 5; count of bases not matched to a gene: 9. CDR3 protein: CASSPGGGRDEQYF. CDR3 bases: TGTGCCAGCAGCCCCGGGGGAGGGAGAGACGAGCAGTACTTC.

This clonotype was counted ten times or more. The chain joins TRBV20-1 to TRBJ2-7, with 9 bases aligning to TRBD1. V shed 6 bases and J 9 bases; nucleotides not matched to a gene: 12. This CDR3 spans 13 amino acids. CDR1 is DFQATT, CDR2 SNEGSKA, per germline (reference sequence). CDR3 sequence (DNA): TGCAGTGCCGAACCGAGGGGACAGGGCTCGCAGTACTTC. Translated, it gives CSAEPRGQGSQYF.

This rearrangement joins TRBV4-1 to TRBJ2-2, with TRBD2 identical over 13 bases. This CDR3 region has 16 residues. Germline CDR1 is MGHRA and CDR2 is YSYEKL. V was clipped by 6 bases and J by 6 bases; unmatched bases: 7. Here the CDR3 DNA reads TGCGCCAGCAGTCCCGGACTAGCGGGAGTTCCCGGGGAGCTGTTTTTT. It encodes CASSPGLAGVPGELFF.

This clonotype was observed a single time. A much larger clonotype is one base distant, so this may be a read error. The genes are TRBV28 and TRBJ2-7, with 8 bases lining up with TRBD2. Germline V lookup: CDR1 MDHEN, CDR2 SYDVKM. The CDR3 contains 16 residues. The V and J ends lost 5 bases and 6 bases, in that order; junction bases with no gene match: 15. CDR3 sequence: CASSAPGLGTPREQYF. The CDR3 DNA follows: TGTGCCAGCAGTGCCCCGGGACTAGGAACACCCCGCGAGCAGTACTTC.

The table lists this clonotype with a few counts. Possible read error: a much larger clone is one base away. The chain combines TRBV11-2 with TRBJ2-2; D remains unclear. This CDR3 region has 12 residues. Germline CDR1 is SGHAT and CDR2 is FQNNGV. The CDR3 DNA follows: TGTGCCAACAGCTTAGTCACCGGGGAGCTGTTTTTT. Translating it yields CANSLVTGELFF.

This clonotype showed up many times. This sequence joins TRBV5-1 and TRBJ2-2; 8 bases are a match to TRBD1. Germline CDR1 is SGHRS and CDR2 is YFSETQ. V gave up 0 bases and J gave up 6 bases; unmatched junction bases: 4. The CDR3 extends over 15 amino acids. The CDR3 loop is CASSLEGRGPGELFF. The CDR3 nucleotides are TGCGCCAGCAGCTTGGAAGGCAGGGGGCCCGGGGAGCTGTTTTTT. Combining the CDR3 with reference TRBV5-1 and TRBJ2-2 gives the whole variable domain KAGVTQTPRYLIKTRGQQVTLSCSPISGHRSVSWYQQTPGQGLQFLFEYFSETQRNKGNFPGRFSGRQFSNSRSEMNVSTLELGDSALYLCASSLEGRGPGELFFGEGSRLTVL.

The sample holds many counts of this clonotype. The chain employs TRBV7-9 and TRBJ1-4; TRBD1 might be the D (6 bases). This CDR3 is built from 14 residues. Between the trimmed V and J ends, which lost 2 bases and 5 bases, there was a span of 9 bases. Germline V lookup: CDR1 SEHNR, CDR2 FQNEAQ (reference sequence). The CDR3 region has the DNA TGTGCCAGCAGCTTACAGGGGATAAATGAAAAACTGTTTTTT. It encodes CASSLQGINEKLFF. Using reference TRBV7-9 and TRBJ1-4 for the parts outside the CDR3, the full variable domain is DTGVSQNPRHKITKRGQNVTFRCDPISEHNRLYWYRQTLGQGPEFLTYFQNEAQLEKSRLLSDRFSAERPKGSFSTLEIQRTEQGDSAMYLCASSLQGINEKLFFGSGTQLSVL.

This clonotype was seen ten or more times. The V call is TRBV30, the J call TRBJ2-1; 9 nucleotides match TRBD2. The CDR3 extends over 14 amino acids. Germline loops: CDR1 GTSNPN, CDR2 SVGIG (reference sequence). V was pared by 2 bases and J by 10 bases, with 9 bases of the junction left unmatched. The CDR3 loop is CAWSLGTSWEEQFF. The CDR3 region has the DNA TGTGCCTGGAGTTTAGGGACTAGCTGGGAAGAGCAGTTCTTC.

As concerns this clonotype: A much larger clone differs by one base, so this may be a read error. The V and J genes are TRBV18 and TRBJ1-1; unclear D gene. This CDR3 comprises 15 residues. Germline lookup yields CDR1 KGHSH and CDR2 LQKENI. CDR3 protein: CASSPPDGMNTEVFF. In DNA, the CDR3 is TGTGCCAGCTCACCGCCGGACGGAATGAACACTGAAGTTTTCTTT.

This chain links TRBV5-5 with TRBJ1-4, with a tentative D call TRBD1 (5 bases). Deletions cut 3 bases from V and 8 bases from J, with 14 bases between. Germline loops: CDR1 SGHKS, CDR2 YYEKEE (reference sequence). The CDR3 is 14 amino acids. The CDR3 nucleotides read TGTGCCAGCAGCTACCAGGGAATGAGGGAAAAACTGTTTTTT. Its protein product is CASSYQGMREKLFF.

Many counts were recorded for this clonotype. In DNA, the CDR3 is TGCGCCAGCAGCTTGGCCGCGGGACAGGGGGCGAATGAGCAGTTCTTC. Translated, it gives CASSLAAGQGANEQFF. V gene TRBV5-1 combines with J gene TRBJ2-1, with 12 bases that match TRBD1. Germline CDR1 and CDR2: SGHRS and YFSETQ. CDR3 length equals 16 residues. V shed 0 bases and J 7 bases; nucleotides not matched to a gene: 5.

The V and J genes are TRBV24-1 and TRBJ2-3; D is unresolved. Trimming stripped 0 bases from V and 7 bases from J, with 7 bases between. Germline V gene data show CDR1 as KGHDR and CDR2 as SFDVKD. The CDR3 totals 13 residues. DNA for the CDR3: TGTGCCACCAGTGATTTGCCTAATCATACGCAGTATTTT. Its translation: CATSDLPNHTQYF.

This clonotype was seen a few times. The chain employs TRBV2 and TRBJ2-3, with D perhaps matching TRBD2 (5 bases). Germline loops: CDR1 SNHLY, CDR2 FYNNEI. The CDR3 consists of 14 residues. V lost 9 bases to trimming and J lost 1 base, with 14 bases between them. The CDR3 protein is CASGRGSGTDTQYF. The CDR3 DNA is TGTGCCAGTGGCAGAGGTAGCGGCACAGATACGCAGTATTTT. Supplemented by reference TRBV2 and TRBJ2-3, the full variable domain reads EPEVTQTPSHQVTQMGQEVILRCVPISNHLYFYWYRQILGQKVEFLVSFYNNEISEKSEIFDDQFSVERPDGSNFTLKIRSTKLEDSAMYFCASGRGSGTDTQYFGPGTRLTVL.

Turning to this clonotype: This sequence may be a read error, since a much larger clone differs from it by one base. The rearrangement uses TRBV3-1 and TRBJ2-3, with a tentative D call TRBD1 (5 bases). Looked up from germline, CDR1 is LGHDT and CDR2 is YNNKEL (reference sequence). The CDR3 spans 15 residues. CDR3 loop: CASSQVQLGTGTQYF. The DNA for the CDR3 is TGTGCCAGCAGCCAAGTTCAGCTAGGCACAGGTACGCAGTATTTT.